Listed below are T cell receptor beta chains from one sample, sequenced in a study of blood T cell repertoires in COVID-19. Repertoires were generated with immunoSEQ multiplex PCR, while TCRdb's copy carries only in-frame clones and drops some. The sample includes approximately 260,000 clones, about 91% of them seen just once. Sequenced: PBMCs or T cells enriched from blood (not recorded which). Every receptor here comes from a woman aged 40 to 50 with acute COVID-19. Each CDR3 is given with its conserved first and last residue. The D gene is left open where the match is weak. Rows may omit the clone size; those that give it use once, few, many or a size class.

J: TRBJ2-7
D: TRBD2
size: -
V: TRBV3-1/TRBV3-2
DNA: TGTGCCAGCAGCCCTCTAGCGGGAGACTACGAGCAGTACTTC
CDR3: CASSPLAGDYEQYF

J: TRBJ1-2
D: -
size: -
V: TRBV2
DNA: TGTGCCAGCCGCGACAGAAATTATGGCTACACCTTC
CDR3: CASRDRNYGYTF

J: TRBJ1-1
D: -
size: -
V: TRBV6-1
DNA: TGTGCCAGCAGTGAAGTGAGGCAGAACACTGAAGCTTTCTTT
CDR3: CASSEVRQNTEAFF

J: TRBJ2-3
D: TRBD2
size: once
V: TRBV5-6
DNA: TGTGCCAGCAGCTTGGCTTTAGCGGGAGGTGTCGATACGCAGTATTTT
CDR3: CASSLALAGGVDTQYF

J: TRBJ2-2
D: -
size: -
V: TRBV28
DNA: TGTGCCAGCAGTTTAGATGACAGAGGGAACACCGGGGAGCTGTTTTTT
CDR3: CASSLDDRGNTGELFF

J: TRBJ1-1
D: TRBD1
size: -
V: TRBV24-1
DNA: TGTGCCACCAGTAGACAGGGGAAGAACACTGAAGCTTTCTTT
CDR3: CATSRQGKNTEAFF

J: TRBJ2-1
D: TRBD2
size: -
V: TRBV14
DNA: TGTGCCAGCAGCCCACGTAGCGGGGAATACAATGAGCAGTTCTTC
CDR3: CASSPRSGEYNEQFF

J: TRBJ2-7
D: TRBD1
size: -
V: TRBV9
DNA: TGTGCCAGCACCCCGGGACAGGGGATCTACGAGCAGTACTTC
CDR3: CASTPGQGIYEQYF

J: TRBJ2-5
D: -
size: few
V: TRBV11-2
DNA: TGTGCCAGCAGCCCTAATACGAAGACCCAGTACTTC
CDR3: CASSPNTKTQYF

J: TRBJ1-6
D: TRBD1
size: -
V: TRBV6-5
DNA: TGTGCCAGCAGTCTCAGACAGGGGAGTTCACCCCTCCACTTT
CDR3: CASSLRQGSSPLHF

J: TRBJ1-1
D: -
size: -
V: TRBV10-3
DNA: TGTGCCATCAGTGACTCCGGACAAGCGAACACTGAAGCTTTCTTT
CDR3: CAISDSGQANTEAFF

J: TRBJ1-6
D: TRBD1
size: few
V: TRBV7-2
DNA: TGTGCCAGCACCGATACCCCCGGGACAGGGGGTTCACCCCTCCACTTT
CDR3: CASTDTPGTGGSPLHF

J: TRBJ1-1
D: -
size: -
V: TRBV24-1
DNA: TGTGCCACCACCGAGGGTTCGAGAGCTTTCTTT
CDR3: CATTEGSRAFF

J: TRBJ1-1
D: TRBD1
size: -
V: TRBV27
DNA: TGTGCCAGCAGTTTAACGCTGGCAGGGGGCTTCACTGAAGCTTTCTTT
CDR3: CASSLTLAGGFTEAFF

J: TRBJ2-7
D: -
size: -
V: TRBV9
DNA: TGTGCCAGCAGCGTAGAGACTAGAGGCGAGCAGTACTTC
CDR3: CASSVETRGEQYF

J: TRBJ1-1
D: -
size: few
V: TRBV5-6
DNA: TGTGCCAGCAGCTTGTATCGTGAAGCTTTCTTT
CDR3: CASSLYREAFF

J: TRBJ1-2
D: -
size: -
V: TRBV5-1
DNA: TGCGCCAGCCGCACAGGACAGACCCTATATGGCTACACCTTC
CDR3: CASRTGQTLYGYTF

J: TRBJ1-4
D: -
size: -
V: TRBV2
DNA: TGTGCCAGCAGGTCGGGTAGTGAAAAACTGTTTTTT
CDR3: CASRSGSEKLFF

J: TRBJ2-1
D: TRBD2
size: -
V: TRBV2
DNA: TGTGCCAGCAAGCCCGGGGCTAGCGGCCCGGGTGAGCAGTTCTTC
CDR3: CASKPGASGPGEQFF

J: TRBJ2-7
D: -
size: -
V: TRBV24-1
DNA: TGTGCCACGTCCTCGGCAGGGTACCCAACGATGCAGTACTTC
CDR3: CATSSAGYPTMQYF

J: TRBJ2-5
D: -
size: -
V: TRBV24-1
DNA: TGTGCCACCAGTCGACAGTACACCCAGTACTTC
CDR3: CATSRQYTQYF

J: TRBJ1-1
D: -
size: -
V: TRBV29-1
DNA: TGCAGCGTTGAAGAATACCCACCGGGACATTACGGTGCCACTGAAGCTTTCTTT
CDR3: CSVEEYPPGHYGATEAFF

J: TRBJ1-2
D: -
size: -
V: TRBV5-1
DNA: TGCGCCAGCAGCTACAGGGACGGCTATGGCTACACCTTC
CDR3: CASSYRDGYGYTF

J: TRBJ1-1
D: -
size: -
V: TRBV25-1
DNA: TGTGCCAGCAGTGAGAGGAGGGGTACGGCTTTCTTT
CDR3: CASSERRGTAFF

J: TRBJ2-1
D: -
size: -
V: TRBV19
DNA: TGTGCCAGTAGTATAGATTCGGGCGAGGGCAATGAGCAGTTCTTC
CDR3: CASSIDSGEGNEQFF

J: TRBJ1-2
D: -
size: -
V: TRBV5-6
DNA: TGTGCCAGCACCGTGCAGGGCAGGGGCTATGGCTACACCTTC
CDR3: CASTVQGRGYGYTF

J: TRBJ1-6
D: TRBD1
size: -
V: TRBV30
DNA: TGTGCCTGGAGCGCGGACAGGGGCGGTTCACCCCTCCACTTT
CDR3: CAWSADRGGSPLHF

J: TRBJ1-1
D: -
size: -
V: TRBV4-3
DNA: TGCGCCAGCAGCCAAGACTTAGCAGGGTACACTGAAGCTTTCTTT
CDR3: CASSQDLAGYTEAFF

J: TRBJ2-2
D: -
size: -
V: TRBV3-1/TRBV3-2
DNA: TGTGCCAGCGGTAGACAGGTGAACACCGGGGAGCTGTTTTTT
CDR3: CASGRQVNTGELFF

J: TRBJ2-3
D: TRBD2
size: -
V: TRBV5-6
DNA: TGTGCCAGCAGCTCAGTTTTCGTGGGAGGGCCCCGTGATACGCAGTATTTT
CDR3: CASSSVFVGGPRDTQYF

J: TRBJ2-2
D: TRBD2
size: -
V: TRBV5-4
DNA: TGTGCCAGCAGCTTCGGCGGGAGGACCCACACCGGGGAGCTGTTTTTT
CDR3: CASSFGGRTHTGELFF

J: TRBJ2-1
D: -
size: -
V: TRBV19
DNA: TGTGCCAGTAGTACCACCAGTAACAATGAGCAGTTCTTC
CDR3: CASSTTSNNEQFF

J: TRBJ2-5
D: -
size: -
V: TRBV19
DNA: TGTGCCAGTAGTATAGTTCCAGGGCAAGAGACCCAGTACTTC
CDR3: CASSIVPGQETQYF

J: TRBJ2-1
D: TRBD2
size: -
V: TRBV27
DNA: TGTGCCAGCAGTTTATTTCCCAGCGGGAGGGGCAATGAGCAGTTCTTC
CDR3: CASSLFPSGRGNEQFF

J: TRBJ1-3
D: -
size: -
V: TRBV5-8
DNA: TGTGCCAGCAGCTTCTCCCCCCATGGCGGAAACACCATATATTTT
CDR3: CASSFSPHGGNTIYF

J: TRBJ2-7
D: TRBD2
size: -
V: TRBV5-4
DNA: TGTGCCAGCAGCTTGGGGCTAGCGGAGGTGTGGGAGCAGTACTTC
CDR3: CASSLGLAEVWEQYF

J: TRBJ2-5
D: -
size: -
V: TRBV5-4
DNA: TGTGCCAGCAGCTTGCCAAGGGGGGAGGGAGAGACCCAGTACTTC
CDR3: CASSLPRGEGETQYF

J: TRBJ2-1
D: TRBD2
size: -
V: TRBV30
DNA: TGTGCCTCTAGCGGGATTTACAATGAGCAGTTCTTC
CDR3: CASSGIYNEQFF

J: TRBJ2-1
D: TRBD2
size: -
V: TRBV28
DNA: TGTGCCAGCAGAGCCACCCCCGGGACTAGACATGAGCAGTTCTTC
CDR3: CASRATPGTRHEQFF

J: TRBJ1-6
D: TRBD1
size: -
V: TRBV28
DNA: TGTGCCAGCAGTTTATCACAGGGGGTTTCACCCCTCCACTTT
CDR3: CASSLSQGVSPLHF

J: TRBJ2-1
D: TRBD2
size: -
V: TRBV29-1
DNA: TGCAGCGTTGATTCGGCTAGCGGGAGTACCTATGAGCAGTTCTTC
CDR3: CSVDSASGSTYEQFF

J: TRBJ2-1
D: TRBD2
size: few
V: TRBV19
DNA: TGTGCCAGTAGGAAGACTAGCGGGGGACCGGGTGAGCAGTTCTTC
CDR3: CASRKTSGGPGEQFF

J: TRBJ1-2
D: -
size: -
V: TRBV4-1
DNA: TGCGCCAGCAGCGGTCGGACGGAGGAAGACTATGGCTACACCTTC
CDR3: CASSGRTEEDYGYTF

J: TRBJ2-5
D: -
size: once
V: TRBV27
DNA: TGTGCCAGCAGTTTGGACGGGAGTGGGACCCAGTACTTC
CDR3: CASSLDGSGTQYF

J: TRBJ1-1
D: TRBD1
size: -
V: TRBV13
DNA: TGTGCCAGCAGCTTACAGGGGGCTATTGAAGCTTTCTTT
CDR3: CASSLQGAIEAFF

J: TRBJ2-7
D: -
size: once
V: TRBV11-3
DNA: TGTGCCAGCAGCTTCACAGGAGCCTACGAGCAGTACTTC
CDR3: CASSFTGAYEQYF

J: TRBJ2-7
D: -
size: few
V: TRBV5-1
DNA: TGCGCCAGCAGCTTGGGTGGACAGCCCACCTACGAGCAGTACTTC
CDR3: CASSLGGQPTYEQYF

J: TRBJ2-2
D: -
size: -
V: TRBV5-1
DNA: TGCGCCAGCAGACGACTAGACGGACAACCTTTCGGGGAGCTGTTTTTT
CDR3: CASRRLDGQPFGELFF

J: TRBJ1-1
D: TRBD1
size: -
V: TRBV6-5
DNA: TGTGCCAGCAGTTATGGAGTGACAGGGAGCACTGAAGCTTTCTTT
CDR3: CASSYGVTGSTEAFF

J: TRBJ1-6
D: -
size: -
V: TRBV28
DNA: TGTGCCAGCAACCCGGGGGGGGGCGAAAGAAATTCACCCCTCCACTTT
CDR3: CASNPGGGERNSPLHF

J: TRBJ2-3
D: TRBD2
size: -
V: TRBV9
DNA: TGTGCCAGCAGCGTAGGAACGGGAGGGGGCACAGATACGCAGTATTTT
CDR3: CASSVGTGGGTDTQYF

J: TRBJ1-2
D: TRBD1
size: once
V: TRBV19
DNA: TGTGCCAGTAGTTTGGACAGGGAAGAGTTTGGCTACACCTTC
CDR3: CASSLDREEFGYTF

J: TRBJ2-1
D: -
size: -
V: TRBV7-3
DNA: TGTGCCAGCAGCTTACAGGGTGAGGATGAGCAGTTCTTC
CDR3: CASSLQGEDEQFF

J: TRBJ1-2
D: TRBD1
size: -
V: TRBV5-3
DNA: TGTGCCAGAAGCTCACCTTTCGGCCCTCAGGGACAGGAGAGAGGGGGCTACACCTTC
CDR3: CARSSPFGPQGQERGGYTF

J: TRBJ2-1
D: TRBD2
size: -
V: TRBV27
DNA: TGTGCCAGCAGTTATCGCGTAAGCGGGGCATACAATGAGCAGTTCTTC
CDR3: CASSYRVSGAYNEQFF

J: TRBJ2-7
D: -
size: -
V: TRBV5-4
DNA: TGTGCCAGCAGCACACAGGGCCGGGGTTACGAGCAGTACTTC
CDR3: CASSTQGRGYEQYF

J: TRBJ1-3
D: -
size: once
V: TRBV15
DNA: TGTGCCACCAGGCGGGGGGCTGGAAACACCATATATTTT
CDR3: CATRRGAGNTIYF

J: TRBJ1-2
D: -
size: -
V: TRBV15
DNA: TGTGCCACCAGCAGAGATAGAGAGGGATATGGCTACACCTTC
CDR3: CATSRDREGYGYTF